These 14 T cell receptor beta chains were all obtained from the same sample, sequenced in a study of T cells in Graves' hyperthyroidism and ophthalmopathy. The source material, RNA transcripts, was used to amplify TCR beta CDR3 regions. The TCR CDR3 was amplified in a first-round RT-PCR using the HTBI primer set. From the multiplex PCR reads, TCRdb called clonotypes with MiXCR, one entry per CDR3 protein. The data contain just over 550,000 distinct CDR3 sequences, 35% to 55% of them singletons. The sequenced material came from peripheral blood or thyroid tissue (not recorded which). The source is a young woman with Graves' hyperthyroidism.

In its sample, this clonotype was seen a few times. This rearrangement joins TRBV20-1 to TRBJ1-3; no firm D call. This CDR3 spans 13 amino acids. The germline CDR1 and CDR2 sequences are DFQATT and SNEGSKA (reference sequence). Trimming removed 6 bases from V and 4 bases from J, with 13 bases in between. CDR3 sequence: CSAMIRRGNTIYF. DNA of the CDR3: TGCAGTGCCATGATCCGCAGGGGAAACACCATATATTTT.

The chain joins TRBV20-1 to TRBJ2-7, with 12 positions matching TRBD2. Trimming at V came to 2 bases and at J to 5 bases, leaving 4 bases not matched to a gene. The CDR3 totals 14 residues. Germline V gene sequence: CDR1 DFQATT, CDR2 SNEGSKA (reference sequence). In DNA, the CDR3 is TGCAGTGCTAGAAGGCGACTAGCGGGAGACGAGCAGTACTTC. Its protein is CSARRRLAGDEQYF.

CDR3 bases: TGCAGTGCCCAACTCGGGGAGCTGTTTTTT. Encoded protein: CSAQLGELFF. The gene calls are TRBV20-1 and TRBJ2-2; D is unresolved. V was cut by 6 bases and J by 7 bases, with 6 bases left in between. Germline assignment: CDR1 DFQATT and CDR2 SNEGSKA (reference sequence). This CDR3 is 10 amino acids long.

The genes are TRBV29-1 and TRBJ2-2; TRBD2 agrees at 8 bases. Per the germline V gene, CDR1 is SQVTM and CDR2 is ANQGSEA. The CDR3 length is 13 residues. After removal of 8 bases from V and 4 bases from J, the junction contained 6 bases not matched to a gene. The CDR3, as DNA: TGCAGCTTAACGACTAGCGTCACCGGGGAGCTGTTTTTT. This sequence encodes CSLTTSVTGELFF.

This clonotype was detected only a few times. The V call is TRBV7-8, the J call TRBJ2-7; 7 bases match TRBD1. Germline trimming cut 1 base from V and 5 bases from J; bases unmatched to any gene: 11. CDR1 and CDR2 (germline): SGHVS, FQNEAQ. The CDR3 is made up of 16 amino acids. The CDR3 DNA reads TGTGCCAGCAGCTTAGTTTATGAGGGGGCGAGGAACGAGCAGTACTTC. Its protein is CASSLVYEGARNEQYF.

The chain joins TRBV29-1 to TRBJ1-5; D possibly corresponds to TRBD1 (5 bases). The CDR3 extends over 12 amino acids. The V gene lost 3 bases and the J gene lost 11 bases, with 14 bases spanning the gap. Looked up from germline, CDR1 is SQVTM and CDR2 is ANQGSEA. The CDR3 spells CSVEGLGETQHF. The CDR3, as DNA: TGCAGCGTTGAGGGGCTGGGAGAGACCCAGCATTTT.

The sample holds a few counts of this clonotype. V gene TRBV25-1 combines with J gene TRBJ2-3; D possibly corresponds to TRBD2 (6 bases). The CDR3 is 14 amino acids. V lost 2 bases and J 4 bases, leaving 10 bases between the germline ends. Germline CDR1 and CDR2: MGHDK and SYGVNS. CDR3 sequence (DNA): TGTGCCAGCAGTGAACGGGGGAAACCAGATACGCAGTATTTT. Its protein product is CASSERGKPDTQYF.

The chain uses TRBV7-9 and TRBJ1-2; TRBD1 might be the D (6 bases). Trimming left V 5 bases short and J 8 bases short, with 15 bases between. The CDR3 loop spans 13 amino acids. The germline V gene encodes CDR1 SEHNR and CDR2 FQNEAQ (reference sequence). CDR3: CASSADRQRGYTF. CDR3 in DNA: TGTGCCAGCAGCGCGGACAGACAAAGAGGCTACACCTTC. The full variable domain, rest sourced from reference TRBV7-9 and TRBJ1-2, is DTGVSQNPRHKITKRGQNVTFRCDPISEHNRLYWYRQTLGQGPEFLTYFQNEAQLEKSRLLSDRFSAERPKGSFSTLEIQRTEQGDSAMYLCASSADRQRGYTFGSGTRLTVV.

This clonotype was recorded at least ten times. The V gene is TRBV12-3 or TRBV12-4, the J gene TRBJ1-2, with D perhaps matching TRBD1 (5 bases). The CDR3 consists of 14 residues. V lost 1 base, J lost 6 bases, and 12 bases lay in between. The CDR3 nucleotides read TGTGCCAGCAGTTTAGTCGCCAGGGAGGATGGCTACACCTTC. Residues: CASSLVAREDGYTF.

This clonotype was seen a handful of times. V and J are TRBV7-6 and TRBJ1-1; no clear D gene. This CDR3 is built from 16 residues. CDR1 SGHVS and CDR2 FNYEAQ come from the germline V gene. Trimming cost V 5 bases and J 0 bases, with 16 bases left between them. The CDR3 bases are TGTGCCAGCAGCCCAAGTCCGGGGTTAGTGAACACTGAAGCTTTCTTT. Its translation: CASSPSPGLVNTEAFF.

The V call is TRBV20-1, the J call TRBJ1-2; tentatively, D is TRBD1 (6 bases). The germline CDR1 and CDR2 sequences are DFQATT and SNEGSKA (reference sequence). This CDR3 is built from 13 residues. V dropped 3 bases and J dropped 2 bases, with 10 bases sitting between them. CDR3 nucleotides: TGCAGTGCTAGTTGGGGGCGCAACTATGGCTACACCTTC. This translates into CSASWGRNYGYTF.

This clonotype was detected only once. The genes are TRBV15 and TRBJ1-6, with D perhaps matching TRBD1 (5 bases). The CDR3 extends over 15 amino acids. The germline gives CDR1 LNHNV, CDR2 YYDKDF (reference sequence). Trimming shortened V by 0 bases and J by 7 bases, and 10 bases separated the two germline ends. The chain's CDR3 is CATSRDVTENSPLHF. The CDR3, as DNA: TGTGCCACCAGCAGAGATGTGACAGAGAATTCACCCCTCCACTTT.

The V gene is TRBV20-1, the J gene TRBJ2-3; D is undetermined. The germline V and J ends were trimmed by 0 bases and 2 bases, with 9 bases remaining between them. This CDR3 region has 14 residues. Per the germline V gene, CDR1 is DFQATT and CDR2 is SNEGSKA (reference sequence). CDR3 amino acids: CSARDPPSTDTQYF. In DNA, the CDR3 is TGCAGTGCTAGAGACCCTCCGTCCACAGATACGCAGTATTTT.

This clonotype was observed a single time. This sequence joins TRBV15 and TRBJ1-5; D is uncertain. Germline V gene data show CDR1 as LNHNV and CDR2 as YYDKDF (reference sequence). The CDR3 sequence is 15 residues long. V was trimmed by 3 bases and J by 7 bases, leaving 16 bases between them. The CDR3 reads CATSRRVAVGQPQHF. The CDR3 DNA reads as TGTGCCACCAGCAGGAGGGTGGCAGTTGGGCAGCCCCAGCATTTT.